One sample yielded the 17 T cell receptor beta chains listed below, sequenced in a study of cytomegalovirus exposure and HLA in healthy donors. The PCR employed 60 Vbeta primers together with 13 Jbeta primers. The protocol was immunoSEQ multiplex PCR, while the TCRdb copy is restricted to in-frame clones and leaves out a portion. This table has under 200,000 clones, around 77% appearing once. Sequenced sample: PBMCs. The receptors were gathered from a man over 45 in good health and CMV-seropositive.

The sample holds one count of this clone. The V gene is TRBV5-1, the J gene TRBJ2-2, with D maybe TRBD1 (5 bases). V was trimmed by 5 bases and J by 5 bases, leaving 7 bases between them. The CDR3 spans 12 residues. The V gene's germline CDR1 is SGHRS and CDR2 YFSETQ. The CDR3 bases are TGCGCCAGCAGGAAGGGGACCGGGGAGCTGTTTTTT. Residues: CASRKGTGELFF.

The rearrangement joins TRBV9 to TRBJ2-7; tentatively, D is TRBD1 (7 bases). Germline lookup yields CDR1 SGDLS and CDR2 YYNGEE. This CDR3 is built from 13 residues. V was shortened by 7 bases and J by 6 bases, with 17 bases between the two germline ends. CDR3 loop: CASGRDSRGEQYF. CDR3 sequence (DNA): TGTGCCAGCGGGCGGGACAGCCGAGGCGAGCAGTACTTC.

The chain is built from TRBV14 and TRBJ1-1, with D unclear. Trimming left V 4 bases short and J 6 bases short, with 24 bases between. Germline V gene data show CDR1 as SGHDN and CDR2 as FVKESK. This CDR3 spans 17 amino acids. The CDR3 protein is CASSRLGPMGGNAEAFF. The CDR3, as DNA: TGTGCCAGCAGCCGACTCGGACCTATGGGAGGTAACGCTGAAGCTTTCTTT.

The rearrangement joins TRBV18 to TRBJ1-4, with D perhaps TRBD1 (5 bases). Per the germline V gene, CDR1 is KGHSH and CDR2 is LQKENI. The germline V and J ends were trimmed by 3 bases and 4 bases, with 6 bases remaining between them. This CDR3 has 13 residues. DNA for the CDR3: TGTGCCAGCTCACCTGACAGTAATGAAAAACTGTTTTTT. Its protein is CASSPDSNEKLFF.

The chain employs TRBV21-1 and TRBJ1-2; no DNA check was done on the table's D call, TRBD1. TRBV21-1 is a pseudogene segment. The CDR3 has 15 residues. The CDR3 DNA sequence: TGTGCCAGCAGCAGGACAGGGGGCCCAAACTATGGCTACACCTTC. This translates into CASSRTGGPNYGYTF.

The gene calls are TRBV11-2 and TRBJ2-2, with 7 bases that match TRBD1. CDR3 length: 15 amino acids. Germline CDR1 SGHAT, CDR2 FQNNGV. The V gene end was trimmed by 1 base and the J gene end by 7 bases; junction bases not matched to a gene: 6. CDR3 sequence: CASSLVSTGVGELFF. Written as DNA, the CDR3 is TGTGCCAGCAGCTTAGTGTCCACAGGGGTCGGGGAGCTGTTTTTT.

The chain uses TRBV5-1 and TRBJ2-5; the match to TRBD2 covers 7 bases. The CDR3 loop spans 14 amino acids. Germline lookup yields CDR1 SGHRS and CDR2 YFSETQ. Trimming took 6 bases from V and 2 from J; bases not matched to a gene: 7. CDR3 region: CASIDSGGQETQYF. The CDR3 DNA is TGCGCCAGCATTGATTCCGGGGGGCAAGAGACCCAGTACTTC. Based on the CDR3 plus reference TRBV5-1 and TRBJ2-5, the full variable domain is KAGVTQTPRYLIKTRGQQVTLSCSPISGHRSVSWYQQTPGQGLQFLFEYFSETQRNKGNFPGRFSGRQFSNSRSEMNVSTLELGDSALYLCASIDSGGQETQYFGPGTRLLVL.

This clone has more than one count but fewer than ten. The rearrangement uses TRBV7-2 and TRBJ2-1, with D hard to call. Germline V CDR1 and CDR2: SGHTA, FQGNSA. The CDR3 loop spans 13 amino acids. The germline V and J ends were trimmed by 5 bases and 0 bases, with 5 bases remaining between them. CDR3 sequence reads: CASSLPSYNEQFF. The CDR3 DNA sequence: TGTGCCAGCAGCCTCCCCTCCTACAATGAGCAGTTCTTC.

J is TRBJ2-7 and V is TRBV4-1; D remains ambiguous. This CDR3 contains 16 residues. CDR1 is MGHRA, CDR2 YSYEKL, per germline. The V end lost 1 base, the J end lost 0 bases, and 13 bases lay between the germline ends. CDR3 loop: CASSQVSLLNSYEQYF. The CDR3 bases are TGCGCCAGCAGCCAAGTTTCTCTACTTAACTCCTACGAGCAGTACTTC.

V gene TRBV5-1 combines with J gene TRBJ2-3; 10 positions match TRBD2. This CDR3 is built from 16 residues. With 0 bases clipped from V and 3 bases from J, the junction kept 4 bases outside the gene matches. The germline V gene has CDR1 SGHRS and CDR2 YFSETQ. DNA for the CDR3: TGCGCCAGCAGCTTGGTAGTAGCGGGGGGAACAGATACGCAGTATTTT. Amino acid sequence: CASSLVVAGGTDTQYF. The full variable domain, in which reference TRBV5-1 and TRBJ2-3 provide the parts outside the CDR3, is KAGVTQTPRYLIKTRGQQVTLSCSPISGHRSVSWYQQTPGQGLQFLFEYFSETQRNKGNFPGRFSGRQFSNSRSEMNVSTLELGDSALYLCASSLVVAGGTDTQYFGPGTRLTVL.

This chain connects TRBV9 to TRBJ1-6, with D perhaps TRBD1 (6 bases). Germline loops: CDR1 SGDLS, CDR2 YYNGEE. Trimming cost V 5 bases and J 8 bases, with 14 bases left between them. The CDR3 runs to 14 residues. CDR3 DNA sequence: TGTGCCAGCAGTGGGGGCCGAGCGGATTCACCCCTCCACTTT. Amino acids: CASSGGRADSPLHF.

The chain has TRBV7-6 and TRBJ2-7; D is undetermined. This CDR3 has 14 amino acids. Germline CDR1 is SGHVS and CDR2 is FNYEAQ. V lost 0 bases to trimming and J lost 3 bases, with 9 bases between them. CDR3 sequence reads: CASSLAPAGYEQYF. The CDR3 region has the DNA TGTGCCAGCAGCTTAGCACCAGCAGGCTACGAGCAGTACTTC.

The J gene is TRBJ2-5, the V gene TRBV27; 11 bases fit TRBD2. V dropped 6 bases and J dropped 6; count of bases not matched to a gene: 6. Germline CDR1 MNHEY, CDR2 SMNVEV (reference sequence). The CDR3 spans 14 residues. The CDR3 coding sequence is TGTGCCAGCAGGACTAGCGGGGCGATAAAGACCCAGTACTTC. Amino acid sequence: CASRTSGAIKTQYF.

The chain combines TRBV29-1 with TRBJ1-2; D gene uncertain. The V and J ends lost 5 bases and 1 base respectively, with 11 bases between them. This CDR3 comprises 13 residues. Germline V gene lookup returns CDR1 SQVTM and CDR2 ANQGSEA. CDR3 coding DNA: TGCAGCGTTCGTAACATCTTTAACTATGGCTACACCTTC. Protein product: CSVRNIFNYGYTF.

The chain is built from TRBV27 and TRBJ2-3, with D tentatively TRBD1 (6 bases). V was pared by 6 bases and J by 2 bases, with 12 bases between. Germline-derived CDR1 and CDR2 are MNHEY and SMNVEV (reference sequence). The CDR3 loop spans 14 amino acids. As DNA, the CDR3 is TGTGCCAGCAGCTTAGACAGGCACACAGATACGCAGTATTTT. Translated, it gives CASSLDRHTDTQYF.

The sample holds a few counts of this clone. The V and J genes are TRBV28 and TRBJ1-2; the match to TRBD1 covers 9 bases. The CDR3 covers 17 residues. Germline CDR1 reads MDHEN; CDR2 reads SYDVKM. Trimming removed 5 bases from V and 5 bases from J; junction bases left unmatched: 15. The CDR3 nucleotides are TGTGCCAGCAGTCAAATAAAGAACAGGGGGCGGAGATATGGCTACACCTTC. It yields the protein CASSQIKNRGRRYGYTF.

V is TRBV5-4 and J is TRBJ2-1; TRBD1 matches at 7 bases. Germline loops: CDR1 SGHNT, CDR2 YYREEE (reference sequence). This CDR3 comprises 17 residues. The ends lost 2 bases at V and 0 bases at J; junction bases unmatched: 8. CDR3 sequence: CASSFGPGQLSYNEQFF. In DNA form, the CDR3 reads TGTGCCAGCAGCTTCGGTCCGGGACAGCTCTCCTACAATGAGCAGTTCTTC.